This T cell receptor (beta chain) comes out of a study of persistence of HIV-infected CD4 T cells. As to this clone: As yet, its antigen is unknown.

CDR1 and CDR2 from the germline V gene are KGHSH and LQKENI. The CDR3 sequence is 16 residues long. The ends lost 3 bases at V and 4 bases at J; junction bases unmatched: 9. Nonspecific anti-CD3/anti-CD28 bead stimulation represents the broad CD4+ T cell repertoire. Sorting selected CD4+ T cells upregulating both CD40 ligand and CD69. Anti-CD28/CD49d costimulation, CD40-blocking antibody and enfuvirtide were given to CD8-depleted PBMCs for about 17 hours. Sequencing used immunoSEQ version 4 in survey mode. The table came from immunoSEQ multiplex PCR; TCRdb's copy has only in-frame clones and leaves some out. This sample yields about 37,000 clones, of which roughly 90% are seen a single time; approximately 1.3% belongs to the top ten.

Sequences were derived from CD4+ T cells sorted from PBMCs after approximately 19-hour stimulation, sampled from a patient who received antiretroviral therapy. J is TRBJ1-2 and V is TRBV18; TRBD1 agrees at 9 bases. The TCR originated in an adult man with HIV who was CMV-seropositive. Written as DNA, the CDR3 is TGTGCCAGCTCACCCGGGGCCGGACAGGGGCGCTATGGCTACACCTTC. The encoded protein is CASSPGAGQGRYGYTF.